This section outlines one TCR beta chain sequence together with its context. As yet, its antigen is unknown. This entry is derived from a study of cytomegalovirus exposure and HLA in healthy donors. Whole-study results and caveats: Some V segments could not be told apart, so they were left out, TRBV6-2 and TRBV6-3 among them. According to a later analysis, donors in an Asian-associated ancestry cluster reportedly had fewer N-insertions than the approximately 620-donor mean. One variant, a missense change in DCLRE1C, was linked in a later analysis to TCR beta V- and J-gene trimming.

With 60 Vbeta and 13 Jbeta primers, the PCR was carried out. Sequencing was performed with immunoSEQ multiplex PCR; in TCRdb, only in-frame clones are kept and a portion is missing. The data contain about 250,000 clones, approximately 91% of them singletons. This CDR3 region has 16 residues. The V segment lost 3 bases and the J segment 0 bases; nucleotides outside the gene matches: 7. Germline assignment: CDR1 ENHRY and CDR2 SYGVKD. The sequence was obtained from a girl aged 2-15 years in good health and CMV-seronegative. Sequencing was carried out using PBMCs. The chain has TRBV10-3 and TRBJ1-1, with 7 bases that match TRBD1. The CDR3 bases are TGTGCCATCAGTGAATCACCACAGGGGTTGAACACTGAAGCTTTCTTT. Protein: CAISESPQGLNTEAFF.